These 14 T cell receptor beta chains were all obtained from the same sample, sequenced in a study of T cells in narcolepsy. The repertoire was sequenced with immunoSEQ multiplex PCR; TCRdb's copy has only in-frame clones and lacks some. Altogether around 18,000 clones are present, approximately 77% being singletons, with the ten largest covering 11% to 15%. The sequencing input was CD45RA- memory CD8+ T cells from PBMCs. All receptors derive from a human donor with narcolepsy.

This sequence joins TRBV6-5 and TRBJ1-2, with D unclear. The germline V gene encodes CDR1 MNHEY and CDR2 SVGAGI. Trimming removed 3 bases at V and 4 bases at J, with 6 bases between. The CDR3 totals 12 residues. CDR3 protein: CASSYGGYGYTF. The CDR3 DNA sequence: TGTGCCAGCAGTTATGGCGGCTATGGCTACACCTTC.

The chain links TRBV29-1 to TRBJ2-7; perhaps TRBD1 as D (6 bases). Deletions cut 6 bases from V and 12 bases from J, with 18 bases between. CDR3 length: 11 amino acids. CDR1 and CDR2 from the germline V gene are SQVTM and ANQGSEA. Here the CDR3 reads CSVGPAGERYF. CDR3 DNA sequence: TGCAGCGTCGGACCGGCAGGGGAGAGGTACTTC.

In this sample, this clone turned up a few times. The genes are TRBV2 and TRBJ2-7; D gene unclear. The CDR3 sequence is 11 residues long. The V gene lost 5 bases and the J gene lost 0 bases, with 2 bases spanning the gap. Germline CDR1 and CDR2: SNHLY and FYNNEI. The CDR3 DNA is TGTGCCAGCAGTCTCTCCTACGAGCAGTACTTC. It yields the protein CASSLSYEQYF.

V is TRBV7-7 and J is TRBJ1-5; perhaps TRBD1 as D (5 bases). Germline values: CDR1 SSHAT, CDR2 FNYEAQ (reference sequence). CDR3 size: 16 residues. The V gene lost 4 bases and the J gene lost 8 bases, with 21 bases spanning the gap. The CDR3 is CASSYSTPGLFKPQHF. The CDR3 DNA follows: TGTGCCAGCAGCTACTCTACCCCGGGACTTTTCAAGCCCCAGCATTTT.

This chain links TRBV7-6 with TRBJ2-5; 7 positions match TRBD1. The DNA end favors TRBJ2-7, so the J call may be wrong. The CDR3 runs to 15 residues. Per germline, CDR1 SGHVS and CDR2 FNYEAQ. CDR3 nucleotide sequence: TGTGCCAGCAGCTTGGCCGGGACAGATAACTACGAGCAGTACTTC. Translated, it gives CASSLAGTDNYEQYF.

The chain couples TRBV5-6 to TRBJ1-5; D possibly corresponds to TRBD1 (6 bases). Trimming took 0 bases from V and 7 from J, leaving 14 bases between them. The CDR3 spans 15 residues. CDR1 is SGHDT, CDR2 YYEEEE, per germline. The CDR3 sequence: CASSLGQGMRQPQHF. CDR3 nucleotides: TGTGCCAGCAGCTTGGGGCAGGGGATGAGGCAGCCCCAGCATTTT.

The chain links TRBV9 to TRBJ1-1; 8 nucleotides agree with TRBD1. Germline V lookup: CDR1 SGDLS, CDR2 YYNGEE. CDR3 length: 12 amino acids. Trimming took 2 bases from V and 11 from J; bases not matched to a gene: 5. The CDR3 region is CASSVTQGAAFF. The CDR3 bases are TGTGCCAGCAGCGTCACCCAGGGGGCGGCTTTCTTT.

The chain is built from TRBV27 and TRBJ2-3, with D possibly matching TRBD2 (6 bases). Trimming removed 5 bases at V and 0 bases at J, with 18 bases between. Germline CDR1 reads MNHEY; CDR2 reads SMNVEV (reference sequence). This CDR3 has 17 residues. The CDR3 is CASSPPPRGTSTDTQYF. The CDR3, as DNA: TGTGCCAGCAGTCCCCCCCCTCGCGGGACTAGCACAGATACGCAGTATTTT.

The chain links TRBV6-1 to TRBJ2-1, with TRBD1 matching over 9 bases. V lost 6 bases to trimming and J lost 8 bases; unmatched junction nucleotides: 11. This CDR3 has 15 residues. Germline V gives CDR1 MNHNS, CDR2 SASEGT. CDR3 DNA: TGTGCCAGCAGCCACCCAGGGACAGGGATTGATGAGCAGTTCTTC. Protein sequence: CASSHPGTGIDEQFF.

V and J are TRBV19 and TRBJ1-1; unclear D gene. The CDR3 is made up of 14 amino acids. Trimming shortened V by 9 bases and J by 1 base, and 15 bases separated the two germline ends. Germline CDR1 is LNHDA and CDR2 is SQIVND (reference sequence). The CDR3 DNA follows: TGTGCCAGCCGGCTCGGTTTGCCGAACACTGAAGCTTTCTTT. Translated: CASRLGLPNTEAFF.

The chain links TRBV6-1 to TRBJ1-1; possible D gene TRBD1, 5 bases. With 8 bases removed from V and 4 bases from J, the gap between germline ends came to 11 bases. CDR1 and CDR2 (germline): MNHNS, SASEGT. The CDR3 is 12 amino acids. The DNA of the CDR3 is TGTGCCAGCCCAGGGATTCCCACTGAAGCTTTCTTT. This codes for CASPGIPTEAFF.

V is TRBV5-1 and J is TRBJ2-3, with D unresolved. Germline V gene data show CDR1 as SGHRS and CDR2 as YFSETQ. This CDR3 spans 14 amino acids. Trimming stripped 4 bases from V and 6 bases from J, with 15 bases between. CDR3 sequence: CASSTEPFADTQYF. CDR3 sequence (DNA): TGCGCCAGCAGCACCGAACCTTTTGCGGATACGCAGTATTTT.

This chain uses TRBV7-8 with TRBJ2-7; D not certain. The CDR3 has 15 amino acids. V was trimmed by 1 base and J by 4 bases, leaving 14 bases between them. CDR1 SGHVS and CDR2 FQNEAQ come from the germline V gene. The CDR3 here is CASSLDGNSIYEQYF. The CDR3 DNA reads TGTGCCAGCAGCTTAGACGGCAACAGTATTTACGAGCAGTACTTC.

V usage is TRBV9 and J usage is TRBJ2-1, with TRBD2 matching 9 bases. The CDR3 consists of 15 residues. V shed 7 bases and J 5 bases; nucleotides not matched to a gene: 10. Germline V gene sequence: CDR1 SGDLS, CDR2 YYNGEE. This chain's CDR3 is CASALDSGGNNEQFF. In nucleotides, the CDR3 is TGTGCCAGCGCCCTAGATAGCGGGGGCAACAATGAGCAGTTCTTC.